This T cell receptor (beta chain) comes out of a study of T cells in Graves' hyperthyroidism and ophthalmopathy. With regard to this clonotype: A much larger clone sits a single nucleotide away, making a read error possible.

With V trimmed by 6 bases and J by 7 bases, 4 bases remained unmatched. CDR3 length: 11 residues. CDR1 is SQVTM and CDR2 is ANQGSEA in the germline V gene. Amplification yielded TCR beta CDR3 regions, with RNA transcripts as the source. First-round RT-PCR targeting the TCR CDR3 was performed with the HTBI primer set. TCRdb reprocessed the multiplex PCR reads via MiXCR and lists one record per CDR3 protein. In the table there are hundreds of thousands of distinct CDR3 sequences, approximately 16% of which are singletons. This sequence originates from a woman aged 40 to 50 with Graves' ophthalmopathy. The J gene is TRBJ1-1, the V gene TRBV29-1; 8 positions agree with TRBD1. The sequenced sample was blood. In nucleotides, the CDR3 is TGCAGCGTCGACAGGGGAATTGAAGCTTTCTTT. Amino acid sequence: CSVDRGIEAFF.